This entry lists 4 T cell receptor beta chains sequenced from one sample in a study of Ad26.COV2.S vaccination and SARS-CoV-2 variants. Stated treatment: over 15 received Ad26.COV2.S at low or high dose, single or two shots; a few received placebo; per-sample allocation not given. Sampling was done on day 63 after the first vaccine or placebo injection. Clones were sequenced by immunoSEQ multiplex PCR, and TCRdb holds only the in-frame ones, with some missing. Of about 400,000 clones in the sample, 75% to 90% were seen once. Specimen: peripheral blood, collected in a trial of Ad26.COV2.S vaccine versus placebo. The receptors originated from a person between 18 and 65 years old who received the Ad26.COV2.S COVID-19 vaccine or a placebo.

The V and J genes are TRBV5-6 and TRBJ2-6; D call uncertain. CDR1 is SGHDT and CDR2 is YYEEEE in the germline V gene. CDR3 length: 14 amino acids. V shed 2 bases and J shed 1 base, with 4 bases lying between them. This CDR3 is CASSFPSGANVLTF. CDR3 nucleotides: TGTGCCAGCAGCTTCCCTTCTGGGGCCAACGTCCTGACTTTC.

The chain carries TRBV14 and TRBJ2-6, with 10 bases matching TRBD1. The V and J ends lost 2 bases and 0 bases, in that order; junction bases with no gene match: 4. This CDR3 is built from 18 residues. The germline CDR1 and CDR2 sequences are SGHDN and FVKESK. The DNA of the CDR3 is TGTGCCAGCAGCCAATGGACAGGGGGGGCCTCTGGGGCCAACGTCCTGACTTTC. Encoded protein: CASSQWTGGASGANVLTF.

This rearrangement joins TRBV21-1 to TRBJ2-3; the DNA was not compared with TRBD1, the D call given in the table. TRBV21-1 is assigned pseudogene status. The CDR3 extends over 17 amino acids. CDR3 region: CASSNFDRSQCTDTQYF. In DNA form, the CDR3 reads TGTGCCAGCAGCAATTTTGACAGGTCGCAGTGCACAGATACGCAGTATTTT.

This chain uses TRBV7-2 with TRBJ2-7; possible D gene TRBD2, 6 bases. Germline values: CDR1 SGHTA, CDR2 FQGNSA. The CDR3 extends over 15 amino acids. Trimming took off 5 bases at V and 4 bases at J, with 18 bases between the two ends. CDR3 residues: CASSAGTRRGYEQYF. CDR3 DNA sequence: TGTGCCAGCAGCGCCGGGACTCGTCGGGGGTACGAGCAGTACTTC. Combining the CDR3 with reference TRBV7-2 and TRBJ2-7 gives the whole variable domain GAGVSQSPSNKVTEKGKDVELRCDPISGHTALYWYRQSLGQGLEFLIYFQGNSAPDKSGLPSDRFSAERTGGSVSTLTIQRTQQEDSAVYLCASSAGTRRGYEQYFGPGTRLTVT.